This TCR beta chain was obtained from a study of spatial heterogeneity in lung cancer. Study-level information: The average count in raw reads for each unique TCR and UMI combination exceeded eight appearances. Study-wide results and limits: Within tumors, counts of expanded alpha and beta TCRs tracked tumor mutation counts.

This clonotype was seen many times. As yet, its antigen is unknown. The time point: sample taken at primary tumor resection. No cell sorting; template was whole RNA from tumor, lung tissue or PBMC. TCRdb reanalysed the 5' RACE reads using MiXCR and keeps one entry per CDR3 protein. The table lists 13,000 or so distinct CDR3 sequences, under 6% of them singletons. Germline V gene data show CDR1 as DFQATT and CDR2 as SNEGSKA (reference sequence). This CDR3 is 14 amino acids long. V dropped 5 bases and J dropped 4; count of bases not matched to a gene: 6. This sequence was found in a male donor with early-stage non-small cell lung cancer. The sample consisted of lung tumor tissue, taken at surgery. The chain uses TRBV20-1 and TRBJ1-5; 9 nucleotides match TRBD1. The CDR3 bases are TGCAGTGCTGAGGACAGGGGACTTAATCAGCCCCAGCATTTT. Its protein is CSAEDRGLNQPQHF.